Below are 29 T cell receptor beta chains sequenced from a single sample in a study of regulatory T cells in long-lasting Graves disease. The authors built TCR beta libraries using iRepertoire HTBI primers and Arm-PCR of CDR3 regions. TCRdb re-called the multiplex PCR reads through MiXCR, storing one row per CDR3 protein. This table has around 360,000 distinct CDR3 sequences, 16% appearing once. This sample's time point: newly diagnosed GD, antithyroid drugs for less than 3 months. There was RNA extracted from PBMCs, and the TCR library was made from it. These data also formed part of another study, on T cells in Graves' hyperthyroidism and ophthalmopathy.

The sample was peripheral blood mononuclear cells (PBMCs), taken at new diagnosis, from a patient treated with antithyroid drugs. All receptors derive from a woman younger than 35 with Graves disease.

This clonotype was observed many times. The rearrangement links TRBV28 to TRBJ2-6; 7 positions agree with TRBD1. Germline V lookup: CDR1 MDHEN, CDR2 SYDVKM. The CDR3 runs to 15 residues. Germline trimming cut 4 bases from V and 7 bases from J; bases unmatched to any gene: 7. CDR3 residues: CASSSADRAANVLTF. CDR3 nucleotide sequence: TGTGCCAGCAGTTCCGCCGACAGGGCCGCCAACGTCCTGACTTTC.

This clonotype came up a few times. The chain has TRBV6-1 and TRBJ2-6; 12 bases are a match to TRBD1. CDR3 size: 17 residues. J lost 4 bases, V lost 5 bases, and 6 bases had no gene match. CDR1 and CDR2 (germline): MNHNS, SASEGT. The CDR3 DNA follows: TGTGCCAGCAGTCCTCGGGACAGGGGGCTCGGGGCCAACGTCCTGACTTTC. This gives the protein CASSPRDRGLGANVLTF.

The rearrangement uses TRBV4-1 and TRBJ2-7; 10 bases are shared with TRBD2. The germline V gene has CDR1 MGHRA and CDR2 YSYEKL. This CDR3 contains 17 residues. V trimming: 1 base; J trimming: 0 bases; junction bases outside the gene matches: 6. CDR3 residues: CASSQGFGLAVSYEQYF. CDR3 sequence (DNA): TGCGCCAGCAGCCAAGGATTCGGACTAGCGGTCTCCTACGAGCAGTACTTC.

This clonotype was observed many times. The chain joins TRBV2 to TRBJ1-5, with 8 bases lining up with TRBD1. V was clipped by 6 bases and J by 6 bases; unmatched bases: 7. The CDR3 is 14 residues long. Germline assignment: CDR1 SNHLY and CDR2 FYNNEI. CDR3 protein: CASRGQAVGQPQHF. For the CDR3, the DNA is TGTGCCAGCAGGGGACAGGCGGTGGGTCAGCCCCAGCATTTT.

This clonotype was detected ten times or more. J is TRBJ2-2 and V is TRBV3-1; 10 bases align to TRBD2. J gave up 4 bases and V 3 bases, and 5 bases lay outside the gene matches. Germline V gives CDR1 LGHDT, CDR2 YNNKEL (reference sequence). The CDR3 sequence is 16 residues long. CDR3 region: CASSQVAGGPTGELFF. The DNA of the CDR3 is TGTGCCAGCAGCCAGGTAGCGGGAGGACCCACCGGGGAGCTGTTTTTT. The entire variable domain, with the rest obtained from reference TRBV3-1 and TRBJ2-2, is as follows: DTAVSQTPKYLVTQMGNDKSIKCEQNLGHDTMYWYKQDSKKFLKIMFSYNNKELIINETVPNRFSPKSPDKAHLNLHINSLELGDSAVYFCASSQVAGGPTGELFFGEGSRLTVL.

The gene calls are TRBV13 and TRBJ2-1, with a weak D call TRBD1 (7 bases). Germline assignment: CDR1 PRHDT and CDR2 FYEKMQ (reference sequence). The CDR3 consists of 19 residues. V lost 1 base, J lost 4 bases, and 23 bases lay in between. The CDR3 coding sequence is TGTGCCAGCAGCTTAGAGTCGCGGGACAGTCTCCCCGGGTACAATGAGCAGTTCTTC. Protein sequence: CASSLESRDSLPGYNEQFF.

J is TRBJ2-3 and V is TRBV6-9, with TRBD2 matching 7 bases. The J segment lost 5 bases and the V segment lost 3 bases, leaving 11 bases of the junction unmatched. This CDR3 region has 16 residues. Germline assignment: CDR1 MNHGY and CDR2 SVAAGI. In nucleotides, the CDR3 is TGTGCCAGCAGTTACTCTCTCCGGGGGGTGAGAGATACGCAGTATTTT. It translates to CASSYSLRGVRDTQYF.

This clonotype was recorded at least ten times. At one boundary the junction diverges from the germline segment, which might be a read error. The chain employs TRBV5-1 and TRBJ2-3, with 14 bases that match TRBD2. Germline CDR1 SGHRS, CDR2 YFSETQ. CDR3 length: 14 residues. The CDR3 nucleotides read TGCGCCAGCAGGGGACTAGCGGGAGCAGATGCGCAGTATTTT. It translates to CASRGLAGADAQYF.

The CDR3 here is CASSPNLDQPQHF. The CDR3 nucleotides read TGTGCCAGTAGTCCGAACCTAGATCAGCCCCAGCATTTT. V and J are TRBV19 and TRBJ1-5; unclear D gene. From germline, CDR1 is LNHDA and CDR2 SQIVND (reference sequence). CDR3 length equals 13 residues. Trimming shortened V by 5 bases and J by 5 bases, and 10 bases separated the two germline ends.

In this sample, this clonotype turned up many times. The rearrangement joins TRBV12-3 or TRBV12-4 to TRBJ1-5, with a tentative D call TRBD1 (5 bases). The ends were cut back, 6 bases at V and 2 bases at J, with 11 bases in the middle. This CDR3 comprises 14 residues. CDR3 in amino acids: CASSRQSGNQPQHF. The DNA for the CDR3 is TGTGCCAGCAGCCGACAGTCTGGCAATCAGCCCCAGCATTTT.

This chain joins TRBV9 and TRBJ1-4, with 9 bases matching TRBD1. V lost 4 bases, J lost 5 bases, and 12 bases stayed unmatched. This CDR3 is built from 17 residues. Germline V lookup: CDR1 SGDLS, CDR2 YYNGEE. The CDR3 sequence: CASSPGTGILVNEKLFF. The DNA of the CDR3 is TGTGCCAGCAGCCCCGGGACAGGGATCCTGGTGAATGAAAAACTGTTTTTT.

Points on this clonotype: Since a much larger clone is just one base distant, this may be a read error. The chain is built from TRBV10-3 and TRBJ2-7; 10 positions match TRBD2. Germline loops: CDR1 ENHRY, CDR2 SYGVKD. The CDR3 sequence is 13 residues long. V shed 8 bases, J shed 5 bases, and the junction held 6 bases outside the gene matches. The CDR3 DNA follows: TGTGCCATCGATCCTAGCGGGAGTCACGAGCAGTACTTC. Its translation: CAIDPSGSHEQYF.

Concerning this clonotype: This may arise from a read error, as a much more abundant clone is one base away. The rearrangement joins TRBV19 to TRBJ2-3; 7 nucleotides match TRBD2. Germline V lookup: CDR1 LNHDA, CDR2 SQIVND (reference sequence). The length of the CDR3 is 17 residues. After removal of 5 bases from V and 2 bases from J, the junction contained 13 bases not matched to a gene. This CDR3 reads CASSGFGRTRVTDTQYF. The CDR3 DNA reads as TGTGCCAGTAGTGGCTTTGGTAGGACTAGAGTCACAGATACGCAGTATTTT.

This clonotype occurred many times. This sequence joins TRBV6-5 and TRBJ2-3, with D possibly TRBD1 on 5 matching bases. Per germline, CDR1 MNHEY and CDR2 SVGAGI. V gave up 2 bases and J gave up 6 bases, with 9 bases separating them. This CDR3 has 13 residues. The CDR3 nucleotides read TGTGCCAGCAGTTACCAGGGCCCCGATACGCAGTATTTT. It codes for CASSYQGPDTQYF.

J is TRBJ1-1 and V is TRBV7-9; D gene uncertain. Deletions cut 2 bases from V and 6 bases from J, with 7 bases between. This CDR3 spans 12 amino acids. Germline assignment: CDR1 SEHNR and CDR2 FQNEAQ (reference sequence). CDR3 sequence reads: CASSLLSAEAFF. In nucleotides, the CDR3 is TGTGCCAGCAGCTTATTAAGTGCTGAAGCTTTCTTT.

The rearrangement links TRBV10-2 to TRBJ2-7; D not certain. V was pared by 6 bases and J by 5 bases, with 11 bases between. Germline assignment: CDR1 WSHSY and CDR2 SAAADI. This CDR3 is 12 amino acids long. The CDR3 loop reads CASSERVHEQYF. The CDR3 DNA is TGCGCCAGCAGCGAGAGAGTACACGAGCAGTACTTC.

Here the CDR3 reads CASRTGVSQPQHF. CDR3 DNA: TGTGCCAGCCGGACAGGGGTGAGTCAGCCCCAGCATTTT. The rearrangement links TRBV6-1 to TRBJ1-5; 9 bases are shared with TRBD1. CDR1 is MNHNS and CDR2 is SASEGT in the germline V gene. Trimming cost V 8 bases and J 6 bases; bases outside gene matches: 5. This CDR3 contains 13 residues.

This rearrangement joins TRBV2 to TRBJ1-5; D not resolved. Germline CDR1 and CDR2: SNHLY and FYNNEI. This CDR3 contains 15 residues. Trimming removed 6 bases at V and 0 bases at J, with 12 bases between. CDR3 nucleotides: TGTGCCAGCAGAAGAGAGACAAATAGCAATCAGCCCCAGCATTTT. Translated: CASRRETNSNQPQHF.

This clonotype was counted once. A much larger clone differs from this one at a single base, so this may be a read error. This chain links TRBV10-3 with TRBJ2-7; D could derive from TRBD1 or TRBD2 (6 bases each). This CDR3 region has 15 residues. Trimming cost V 6 bases and J 2 bases, with 17 bases left between them. The germline V gene has CDR1 ENHRY and CDR2 SYGVKD. CDR3 bases: TGTGCCATCAGCCAAGCCGGGGGCGCCCCCTACGAGCAGTACTTC. Translated, it gives CAISQAGGAPYEQYF.

This clonotype was counted a few times. The V and J genes are TRBV19 and TRBJ2-7; 7 bases align to TRBD1. Germline V gene sequence: CDR1 LNHDA, CDR2 SQIVND (reference sequence). V trimming: 5 bases; J trimming: 2 bases; junction bases outside the gene matches: 3. CDR3 length: 13 residues. The CDR3, as DNA: TGTGCCAGTAGTGGGGACAGTCCCTACGAGCAGTACTTC. It codes for CASSGDSPYEQYF.

This clonotype was detected a few times. V gene TRBV7-9 combines with J gene TRBJ1-4; 7 bases match TRBD1. The CDR3 consists of 15 residues. Unmatched junction bases numbered 5, after V lost 5 bases and J lost 2 bases. Germline CDR1 and CDR2: SEHNR and FQNEAQ (reference sequence). CDR3 region: CASSPLQGTNEKLFF. The CDR3, as DNA: TGTGCCAGCAGCCCCCTACAGGGGACTAATGAAAAACTGTTTTTT.

This clonotype was observed at least ten times. The V call is TRBV10-3, the J call TRBJ2-3; unclear D gene. V was clipped by 5 bases and J by 3 bases, with 18 bases between them. The CDR3 has 16 amino acids. Germline assignment: CDR1 ENHRY and CDR2 SYGVKD. The CDR3 bases are TGTGCCATCAGTCGGAAGCAGGAATCCTTTACAGATACGCAGTATTTT. Amino acids: CAISRKQESFTDTQYF.

This chain connects TRBV9 to TRBJ2-1; D is perhaps TRBD2 (6 bases). The V gene lost 4 bases and the J gene lost 12 bases, with 20 bases spanning the gap. The germline gives CDR1 SGDLS, CDR2 YYNGEE. This CDR3 comprises 14 residues. The CDR3 nucleotides are TGTGCCAGCAGCCGGGAGTTAGCAATCTTCGGGCAGTTCTTC. It specifies CASSRELAIFGQFF.

This clonotype was counted many times. The chain couples TRBV30 to TRBJ2-5; 10 positions match TRBD1. Per the germline V gene, CDR1 is GTSNPN and CDR2 is SVGIG (reference sequence). After removal of 3 bases from V and 3 bases from J, the junction contained 4 bases not matched to a gene. The CDR3 length is 14 residues. The CDR3 loop reads CAWSPTGGEETQYF. The CDR3 DNA is TGTGCCTGGAGCCCGACAGGGGGCGAAGAGACCCAGTACTTC. The full variable domain, its missing parts supplied by reference TRBV30 and TRBJ2-5, is SQTIHQWPATLVQPVGSPLSLECTVEGTSNPNLYWYRQAAGRGLQLLFYSVGIGQISSEVPQNLSASRPQDRQFILSSKKLLLSDSGFYLCAWSPTGGEETQYFGPGTRLLVL.

This clonotype was detected many times. J is TRBJ2-3 and V is TRBV5-1; TRBD2 agrees at 8 bases. V dropped 3 bases and J dropped 1; count of bases not matched to a gene: 7. CDR1 is SGHRS and CDR2 is YFSETQ in the germline V gene. The CDR3 runs 16 residues. The CDR3 DNA reads TGCGCCAGCAGCTCGAAGGGACTAGATGGCACAGATACGCAGTATTTT. Amino acid sequence: CASSSKGLDGTDTQYF.

In this sample, this clonotype turned up a few times. J is TRBJ1-1 and V is TRBV20-1, with a weak D call TRBD1 (6 bases). CDR1 is DFQATT and CDR2 is SNEGSKA in the germline V gene (reference sequence). V lost 5 bases and J lost 1, with 8 bases in between. The CDR3 consists of 12 residues. The CDR3 here is CSAPRGNTEAFF. In DNA, the CDR3 is TGCAGTGCTCCCAGGGGGAACACTGAAGCTTTCTTT.

The genes are TRBV6-1 and TRBJ1-6; no firm D call. The CDR3 runs to 16 residues. Trimming took 2 bases from V and 10 from J, leaving 18 bases between them. Germline CDR1 is MNHNS and CDR2 is SASEGT. CDR3 in amino acids: CASSETHPGGYSPLHF. The CDR3 DNA reads as TGTGCCAGCAGTGAAACCCATCCGGGCGGCTACTCACCCCTCCACTTT.

This clonotype was seen once. The V call is TRBV6-1, the J call TRBJ1-2; 10 bases align to TRBD1. Germline trimming cut 10 bases from V and 7 bases from J; bases unmatched to any gene: 6. The CDR3 has 12 residues. Germline CDR1 MNHNS, CDR2 SASEGT. CDR3 in DNA: TGTGCCACCCTGACAGGGGGCCCTGGCTACACCTTC. Its protein is CATLTGGPGYTF.

This clonotype was seen more than once but under ten times. The chain carries TRBV27 and TRBJ2-7; maybe TRBD2 (7 bases). Germline V gene data show CDR1 as MNHEY and CDR2 as SMNVEV (reference sequence). The CDR3 is made up of 14 amino acids. Trimming cost V 0 bases and J 6 bases, with 12 bases left between them. CDR3 region: CASSLSGGRGEQYF. Written as DNA, the CDR3 is TGTGCCAGCAGTTTATCGGGGGGGCGCGGCGAGCAGTACTTC.